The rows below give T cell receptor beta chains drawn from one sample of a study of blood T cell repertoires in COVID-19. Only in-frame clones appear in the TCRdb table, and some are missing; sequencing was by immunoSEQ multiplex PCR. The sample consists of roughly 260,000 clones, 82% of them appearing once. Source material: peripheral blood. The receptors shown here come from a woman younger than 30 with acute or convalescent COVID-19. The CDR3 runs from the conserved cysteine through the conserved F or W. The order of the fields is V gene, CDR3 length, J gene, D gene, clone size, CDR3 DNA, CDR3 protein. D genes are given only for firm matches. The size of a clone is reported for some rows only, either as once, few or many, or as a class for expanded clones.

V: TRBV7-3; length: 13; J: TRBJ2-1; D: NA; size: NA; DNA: TGTGCCAGCTCGGACGGGAGTCGGAATGAGCAGTTCTTC; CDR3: CASSDGSRNEQFF
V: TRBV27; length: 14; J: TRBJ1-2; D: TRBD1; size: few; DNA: TGTGCCAGCAGTTCAGGGGGCGCATCCTATGGCTACACCTTC; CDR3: CASSSGGASYGYTF
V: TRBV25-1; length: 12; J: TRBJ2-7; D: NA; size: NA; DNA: TGTGCCAGCACCGAAGGACTCGGAGAGCAGTACTTC; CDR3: CASTEGLGEQYF
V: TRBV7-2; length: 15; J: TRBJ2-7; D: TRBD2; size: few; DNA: TGTGCCAGCAGCTTCGTACTAGCGGGAGGCTACGAGCAGTACTTC; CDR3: CASSFVLAGGYEQYF
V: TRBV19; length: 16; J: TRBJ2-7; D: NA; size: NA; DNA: TGTGCCAGTAGTATGCAAACGGACAGAACGAGCCACGAGCAGTACTTC; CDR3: CASSMQTDRTSHEQYF
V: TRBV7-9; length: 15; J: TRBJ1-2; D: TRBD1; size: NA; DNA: TGTGCCAGCAGCTTAGCGCCTCAGGGGGCCGGGGGCTACACCTTC; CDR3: CASSLAPQGAGGYTF
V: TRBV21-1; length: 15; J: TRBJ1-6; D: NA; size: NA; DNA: TGTGCCAGCAGCAAAGTAACAGGGACCAGGTCACCCCTCCACTTT; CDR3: CASSKVTGTRSPLHF
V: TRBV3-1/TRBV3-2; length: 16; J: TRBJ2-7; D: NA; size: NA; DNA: TGTGCCAGCAGCCCCGGTGCGGGGGCCATCTCCTACGAGCAGTACTTC; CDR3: CASSPGAGAISYEQYF
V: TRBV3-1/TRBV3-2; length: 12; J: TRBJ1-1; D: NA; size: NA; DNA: TGTGCCAGCAGCAGGGACATCACTGAAGCTTTCTTT; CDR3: CASSRDITEAFF
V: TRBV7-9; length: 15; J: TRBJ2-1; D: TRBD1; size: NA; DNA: TGTGCCAGCAGCTCATATTCCACAGGGGACAATGAGCAGTTCTTC; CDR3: CASSSYSTGDNEQFF
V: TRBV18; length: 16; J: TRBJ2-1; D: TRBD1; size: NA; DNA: TGTGCCAGCTCACCACCCCGGACAGGGGGCTACAATGAGCAGTTCTTC; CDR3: CASSPPRTGGYNEQFF
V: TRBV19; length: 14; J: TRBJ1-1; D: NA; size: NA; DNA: TGTGCCAGTACTTCCGTCGACAGGAACACTGAAGCTTTCTTT; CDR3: CASTSVDRNTEAFF
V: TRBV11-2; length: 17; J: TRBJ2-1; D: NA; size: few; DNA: TGTGCCAGCAGCTTAAGTGTGAAGACAGGTCCCTACAATGAGCAGTTCTTC; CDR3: CASSLSVKTGPYNEQFF
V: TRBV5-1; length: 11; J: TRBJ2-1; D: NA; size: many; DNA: TGCGCCAGCAGCTCGTATAATGAGCAGTTCTTC; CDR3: CASSSYNEQFF
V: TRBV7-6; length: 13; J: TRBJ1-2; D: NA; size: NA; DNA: TGTGCCAGCAGCTTAGGTGGCAGCTATGGCTACACCTTC; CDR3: CASSLGGSYGYTF